This TCR beta chain was identified in a study of T cells in Graves' hyperthyroidism and ophthalmopathy. Study in general: The authors collected peripheral blood at initial diagnosis, before any treatment. Overall study findings and caveats: Progression to ophthalmopathy was predicted a median of approximately 6.4 months early.

This CDR3 is built from 15 residues. Germline CDR1 is SNHLY and CDR2 is FYNNEI. V shed 5 bases, J shed 7 bases, and the junction held 9 bases outside the gene matches. Uncontrolled infection, other autoimmune disease, pregnancy or lactation disqualified patients from enrolment. It was RNA transcripts that yielded the amplified TCR beta CDR3 regions. TCR CDR3 underwent first-round RT-PCR with the HTBI primer set. TCRdb called the multiplex PCR reads again in MiXCR, with one record for every CDR3 protein. The sample holds 85,000 to 110,000 distinct CDR3 sequences; 47% are singletons and the top ten take 26%. As for this clonotype: Its antigen is unidentified.

The material sequenced was blood. The chain has TRBV2 and TRBJ1-5; the match to TRBD1 covers 9 bases. This TCR was recovered from a man aged 35 to 55 with Graves' hyperthyroidism. CDR3 amino acids: CASSWSGQGSQPQHF. CDR3 nucleotide sequence: TGTGCCAGCAGTTGGTCAGGACAGGGGAGCCAGCCCCAGCATTTT.